The rows below give T cell receptor beta chains drawn from one sample of a study of spatial heterogeneity in lung cancer. TCRdb called the 5' RACE reads again in MiXCR, with one record for every CDR3 protein. The data contain 18,000 or so distinct CDR3 sequences, about 10% of them singletons. Source: PBMCs, taken at follow-up. All receptors derive from a male donor with early-stage non-small cell lung cancer. Both conserved end residues are part of each CDR3. D genes are given only for firm matches. The size field is filled for only some rows; it gives once, few, many or a size class.

d_call	clone_size	v_call	j_call	cdr3_aa	cdr3_nt
NA	few	TRBV7-9	TRBJ1-1	CASSSIGQTEAFF	TGTGCCAGCAGCTCAATTGGACAGACTGAAGCTTTCTTT
TRBD1	many	TRBV4-2	TRBJ1-2	CASSRMTGVGGYTF	TGTGCCAGCAGCCGAATGACAGGGGTTGGTGGCTACACCTTC
TRBD1	many	TRBV11-2	TRBJ2-1	CASSLRPGTGTLAYNEQFF	TGTGCCAGCAGCTTACGTCCCGGGACAGGGACTTTGGCCTACAATGAGCAGTTCTTC
NA	few	TRBV6-6	TRBJ1-1	CASSYGAVVGRGEAFF	TGTGCCAGCAGTTACGGGGCCGTTGTAGGCCGAGGTGAAGCTTTCTTT
NA	NA	TRBV11-2	TRBJ2-1	CASSLSPGNNEQFF	TGTGCCAGCAGCTTAAGCCCGGGAAACAATGAGCAGTTCTTC
TRBD1	many	TRBV28	TRBJ1-5	CALRDRYSNQPQHF	TGTGCCCTCCGGGACAGGTATAGCAATCAGCCCCAGCATTTT
NA	many	TRBV28	TRBJ2-3	CASTIPNPSTDTQYF	TGTGCCAGCACAATCCCTAACCCTAGCACAGATACGCAGTATTTT
NA	few	TRBV5-6	TRBJ2-7	CASGRRAGFRSYEQYF	TGTGCCAGCGGGAGGAGGGCGGGGTTTAGATCCTACGAGCAGTACTTC
TRBD2	many	TRBV28	TRBJ2-6	CASSLGRAFHSGANVLTF	TGTGCCAGCAGTCTTGGGAGGGCGTTCCACTCTGGGGCCAACGTCCTGACTTTC
TRBD2	NA	TRBV2	TRBJ2-3	CASSVSSGSGDTQYF	TGTGCCAGCAGTGTTTCTAGCGGGTCGGGAGATACGCAGTATTTT
TRBD1	many	TRBV11-2	TRBJ2-7	CASSLGTYPGTGVTYEQYF	TGTGCCAGCAGCTTAGGAACTTATCCCGGGACAGGGGTCACCTACGAGCAGTACTTC
NA	NA	TRBV3-1	TRBJ2-3	CASSRGADTQYF	TGTGCCAGCAGCCGAGGGGCAGATACGCAGTATTTT
TRBD1	NA	TRBV4-1	TRBJ2-1	CASSPMDRVNEQFF	TGCGCCAGCAGCCCAATGGACAGGGTGAATGAGCAGTTCTTC
TRBD1	many	TRBV9	TRBJ1-1	CASSVGGGAGTEAFF	TGTGCCAGCAGCGTAGGAGGGGGCGCTGGCACTGAAGCTTTCTTT
NA	many	TRBV18	TRBJ1-6	CASSSGTSYNSPLHF	TGTGCCAGCTCATCAGGGACGTCCTATAATTCACCCCTCCACTTT
TRBD1	NA	TRBV12-3/TRBV12-4	TRBJ2-7	CASSLGRGQEQYF	TGTGCCAGCAGTTTGGGCAGGGGGCAAGAGCAGTACTTC
NA	NA	TRBV11-2	TRBJ2-3	CASAERNTQYF	TGTGCCAGCGCCGAACGTAATACGCAGTATTTT
TRBD2	medium-sized	TRBV4-3	TRBJ2-1	CASSSFPGTSGGYNEQFF	TGCGCCAGCAGCTCCTTCCCCGGGACTAGCGGGGGTTACAATGAGCAGTTCTTC
NA	few	TRBV20-1	TRBJ1-4	CSASLMTNEKLFF	TGCAGTGCTAGTTTGATGACTAATGAAAAACTGTTTTTT
TRBD2	NA	TRBV28	TRBJ2-1	CASTSSQGLHNEQFF	TGTGCCAGCACCTCCTCGCAGGGACTACACAATGAGCAGTTCTTC
NA	many	TRBV7-8	TRBJ2-7	CASSLAGADYEQYF	TGTGCCAGCAGCTTGGCGGGGGCGGACTACGAGCAGTACTTC
TRBD1	NA	TRBV5-4	TRBJ1-6	CASSAIDRGNSPLHF	TGTGCCAGCAGCGCCATCGACAGGGGTAATTCACCCCTCCACTTT